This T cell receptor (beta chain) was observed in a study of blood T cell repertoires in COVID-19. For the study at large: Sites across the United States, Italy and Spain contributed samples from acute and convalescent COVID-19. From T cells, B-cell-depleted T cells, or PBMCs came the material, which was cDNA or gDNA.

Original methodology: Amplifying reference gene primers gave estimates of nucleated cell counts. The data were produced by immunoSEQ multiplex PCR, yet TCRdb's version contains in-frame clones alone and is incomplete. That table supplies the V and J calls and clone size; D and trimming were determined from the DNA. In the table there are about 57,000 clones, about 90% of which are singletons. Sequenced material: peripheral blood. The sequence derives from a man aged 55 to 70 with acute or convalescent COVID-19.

The CDR3 loop reads CASRGTGTGEDTQYF. The CDR3 DNA is TGTGCCAGCAGGGGAACCGGGACAGGGGAAGATACGCAGTATTTT. The rearrangement links TRBV5-8 to TRBJ2-3; 10 bases line up with TRBD1. CDR3 length: 15 residues. Germline V gene lookup returns CDR1 SGHTS and CDR2 YDEGEE. V dropped 5 bases and J dropped 5; count of bases not matched to a gene: 8. The variable domain in full, completed from reference TRBV5-8 and TRBJ2-3, reads EAGVTQSPTHLIKTRGQQATLRCSPISGHTSVYWYQQALGLGLQFLLWYDEGEERNRGNFPPRFSGRQFPNYSSELNVNALELEDSALYLCASRGTGTGEDTQYFGPGTRLTVL.